Sequencing of this TCR beta chain was carried out in a study of shared clonotypes between healthy human individuals. With respect to this clone: Its specificity is not known. Mismatch with germline at one junction end may stem from a read error.

Produced via immunoSEQ multiplex PCR; TCRdb's table is partial and in-frame only. The sample contains roughly 2,300,000 clones, 85% to 95% of which appear only once. Overall study results and limits: For naive CD4 cells, 4% to 5% of clonotypes were shared across several donors. Naive subsets generally exceeded memory subsets in estimated richness. An expected dependence of interdonor clonotype sharing on sequencing depth was noted.

Germline V CDR1 and CDR2: SGHNT, YYREEE (reference sequence). The length of the CDR3 is 15 residues. This clonotype was obtained from a man between 18 and 29 years old in good health. Some clones in this sample may be carry-over from other donors' samples. What was sequenced was naive CD4+ T cells from PBMCs. The subset is: CD45RA+ positively selected. The genes are TRBV5-4 and TRBJ2-2; 12 nucleotides agree with TRBD2. CDR3 region: CASSFRTSGNGELLF. In DNA, the CDR3 is TGTGCCAGCAGCTTCAGGACTAGCGGGAATGGGGAGCTGCTTTTT. Together with reference TRBV5-4 and TRBJ2-2, the CDR3 gives the full variable domain: ETGVTQSPTHLIKTRGQQVTLRCSSQSGHNTVSWYQQALGQGPQFIFQYYREEENGRGNFPPRFSGLQFPNYSSELNVNALELDDSALYLCASSFRTSGNGELLFGEGSRLTVL.